The 15 T cell receptor beta chains presented below share a single source sample, sequenced in a study of T cell repertoires in cytomegalovirus infection. One entry per CDR3 protein results from TCRdb running MiXCR on the reads. Found here are approximately 910,000 distinct CDR3 sequences, approximately 33% of them singletons; the top ten hold 13%. These receptors have no known antigen. The specimen was cultured CD8+ T cells from PBMCs, collected from culture after CMV antigen stimulation. The receptors shown here come from a human donor in good health (CMV status not recorded). Some clones in this sample may be carry-over from other donors' samples.

The chain combines TRBV7-2 with TRBJ1-1; D uncertain. V was pared by 5 bases and J by 3 bases, with 16 bases between. The germline CDR1 and CDR2 sequences are SGHTA and FQGNSA. CDR3 size: 15 residues. CDR3 sequence: CASSLKGPGYTEAFF. In DNA, the CDR3 is TGTGCCAGCAGCCTAAAGGGTCCGGGTTACACTGAAGCTTTCTTT. The whole variable domain, filled in from reference TRBV7-2 and TRBJ1-1, reads GAGVSQSPSNKVTEKGKDVELRCDPISGHTALYWYRQSLGQGLEFLIYFQGNSAPDKSGLPSDRFSAERTGGSVSTLTIQRTQQEDSAVYLCASSLKGPGYTEAFFGQGTRLTVV.

This clonotype was seen many times. The chain has TRBV7-9 and TRBJ1-1; D remains ambiguous. Germline V gives CDR1 SEHNR, CDR2 FQNEAQ (reference sequence). Deletions cut 1 base from V and 7 bases from J, with 7 bases between. The CDR3 contains 12 residues. The CDR3 DNA reads as TGTGCCAGCAGCTTAGGCCCGAGTGAAGCTTTCTTT. It codes for CASSLGPSEAFF. Supplemented by reference TRBV7-9 and TRBJ1-1, the full variable domain reads DTGVSQNPRHKITKRGQNVTFRCDPISEHNRLYWYRQTLGQGPEFLTYFQNEAQLEKSRLLSDRFSAERPKGSFSTLEIQRTEQGDSAMYLCASSLGPSEAFFGQGTRLTVV.

In this sample, this clonotype turned up a few times. This chain connects TRBV19 to TRBJ1-5; D is unclear. V lost 3 bases and J lost 4, with 10 bases in between. Germline V gives CDR1 LNHDA, CDR2 SQIVND (reference sequence). The CDR3 covers 14 residues. The CDR3 spells CASSIVPGNQPQHF. Written as DNA, the CDR3 is TGTGCCAGTAGTATTGTGCCGGGAAATCAGCCCCAGCATTTT.

This chain links TRBV6-5 with TRBJ2-7; unclear D gene. V gave up 6 bases and J gave up 3 bases, with 9 bases separating them. The CDR3 runs 12 residues. Germline V CDR1 and CDR2: MNHEY, SVGAGI. The CDR3 here is CASRDGNYEQYV. In DNA form, the CDR3 reads TGTGCCAGCAGGGATGGAAACTACGAGCAGTACGTC.

This clonotype appeared a few times. This chain joins TRBV4-1 and TRBJ1-1; 7 bases match TRBD1. Germline CDR1 reads MGHRA; CDR2 reads YSYEKL. Trimming removed 3 bases from V and 4 bases from J; junction bases left unmatched: 5. There are 14 residues in the CDR3. The CDR3 DNA follows: TGCGCCAGCAGCCAGGACAGGTACCCCACTGAAGCTTTCTTT. Translation gives CASSQDRYPTEAFF.

CDR3 DNA sequence: TGTGCCAGTAGTTACCCGGGACAGGGCTCGGAACAGCCCCAGCATTTT. It yields the protein CASSYPGQGSEQPQHF. The chain is built from TRBV19 and TRBJ1-5; 9 bases are shared with TRBD1. The CDR3 is 16 residues long. Germline CDR1 reads LNHDA; CDR2 reads SQIVND (reference sequence). J gave up 7 bases and V 5 bases, and 12 bases lay outside the gene matches.

This rearrangement joins TRBV3-1 to TRBJ1-1; no reliable D call. The germline V gene encodes CDR1 LGHDT and CDR2 YNNKEL (reference sequence). Trimming took off 0 bases at V and 2 bases at J, with 7 bases between the two ends. CDR3 length: 14 amino acids. CDR3 residues: CASSQDPSNTEAFF. CDR3 DNA sequence: TGTGCCAGCAGCCAAGATCCCAGTAACACTGAAGCTTTCTTT.

This chain joins TRBV4-1 and TRBJ2-2; D ambiguous. V was cut by 2 bases and J by 3 bases, with 4 bases left in between. Germline CDR1 MGHRA, CDR2 YSYEKL. The CDR3 consists of 13 residues. In DNA form, the CDR3 reads TGCGCCAGCAGCCAATCTTACACCGGGGAGCTGTTTTTT. It yields the protein CASSQSYTGELFF.

This chain joins TRBV7-9 and TRBJ2-7, with 11 bases lining up with TRBD1. The CDR3 contains 16 residues. Germline values: CDR1 SEHNR, CDR2 FQNEAQ (reference sequence). After removal of 4 bases from V and 5 bases from J, the junction contained 10 bases not matched to a gene. CDR3 protein: CASSSPPGQGVNEQYF. CDR3 in DNA: TGTGCCAGCAGCTCTCCTCCGGGACAGGGGGTCAACGAGCAGTACTTC.

This clonotype has just a few counts. CDR3 residues: CASSSSPGPQHF. In DNA, the CDR3 is TGTGCCAGCAGTTCATCACCAGGGCCCCAGCATTTT. The chain employs TRBV27 and TRBJ1-5; D is uncertain. This CDR3 has 12 amino acids. CDR1 is MNHEY and CDR2 is SMNVEV in the germline V gene (reference sequence). The V end was cut by 4 bases, the J end by 9 bases, with 10 bases between.

This clonotype appeared once. A read error may explain this, as a much larger clone is one base away. J is TRBJ2-5 and V is TRBV7-9; the D gene is possibly TRBD1 (6 bases). Germline V lookup: CDR1 SEHNR, CDR2 FQNEAQ (reference sequence). This CDR3 is built from 13 residues. Trimming stripped 4 bases from V and 3 bases from J, with 9 bases between. CDR3 sequence reads: CASSSDSEETQYF. DNA of the CDR3: TGTGCCAGCAGCTCGGACAGTGAAGAGACCCAGTACTTC.

The V and J genes are TRBV2 and TRBJ2-7; TRBD1 matches 8 bases. Trimming took 7 bases from V and 1 from J; bases not matched to a gene: 6. Germline CDR1 SNHLY, CDR2 FYNNEI. The CDR3 runs to 14 residues. This CDR3 is CASTDRAISYEQYV. The CDR3 DNA sequence: TGTGCCAGCACGGACAGGGCCATATCCTACGAGCAGTACGTC.

The chain employs TRBV7-9 and TRBJ1-2; D is unresolved. Germline CDR1 SEHNR, CDR2 FQNEAQ (reference sequence). The CDR3 covers 14 residues. V shed 1 base and J shed 3 bases, with 9 bases lying between them. The CDR3 bases are TGTGCCAGCAGCTTAGGTTTGCTGGACTATGGCTACACCTTC. Translated, it gives CASSLGLLDYGYTF. The variable domain in full, completed from reference TRBV7-9 and TRBJ1-2, reads DTGVSQNPRHKITKRGQNVTFRCDPISEHNRLYWYRQTLGQGPEFLTYFQNEAQLEKSRLLSDRFSAERPKGSFSTLEIQRTEQGDSAMYLCASSLGLLDYGYTFGSGTRLTVV.

This clonotype occurred a few times. This rearrangement joins TRBV7-2 to TRBJ2-3, with D unclear. Trimming shortened V by 2 bases and J by 2 bases, and 14 bases separated the two germline ends. The V gene's germline CDR1 is SGHTA and CDR2 FQGNSA. The CDR3 has 16 amino acids. CDR3 region: CASSLNGPIDTDTQYF. CDR3 DNA sequence: TGTGCCAGCAGCTTAAATGGCCCGATCGACACAGATACGCAGTATTTT.

About this clonotype itself: A much more abundant neighbour one base away suggests this may be a read error. The chain joins TRBV7-9 to TRBJ1-2; D gene unclear. The CDR3 covers 15 residues. Germline V gives CDR1 SEHNR, CDR2 FQNEAQ (reference sequence). V lost 4 bases and J 4 bases, leaving 16 bases between the germline ends. CDR3 bases: TGTGCCAGCAGCTCCACCCTGGGCCGCCTCTATGGCTACACCTTC. This sequence encodes CASSSTLGRLYGYTF.